The source of this TCR beta chain is a study of blood T cell repertoires in COVID-19. For the study at large: Acute-phase and convalescent COVID-19 samples originated in the United States, Italy and Spain. PBMCs, B-cell-depleted T cells, or T cells provided the cDNA or gDNA that made up the material.

Authors' processing steps: Amplifying reference gene primers gave estimates of nucleated cell counts. Assay used: immunoSEQ multiplex PCR; TCRdb lists only in-frame clones, some missing. D and trimming come from the DNA, and the V and J calls and clone size come from that table. The data hold some 180,000 clones, with more than 75% observed a single time. Unmatched junction bases numbered 11, after V lost 0 bases and J lost 4 bases. CDR3 length: 19 residues. From germline, CDR1 is SGDLS and CDR2 YYNGEE. Sequencing was performed on peripheral blood. This chain links TRBV9 with TRBJ2-2, with TRBD2 matching over 11 bases. The receptor's source is a man aged 45-65 years who had recovered from COVID-19. Here the CDR3 reads CASSVASSLAGGPTGELFF. CDR3 bases: TGTGCCAGCAGCGTAGCTTCCTCGCTAGCGGGAGGCCCCACCGGGGAGCTGTTTTTT.